This TCR beta chain was obtained from a study of CD8 T cells in Susac syndrome. Study outcomes and limitations: In total CD8+ repertoires, about 15 Susac-specific public clones were detected, and CD8+ TEMRA repertoires contained roughly five.

Notes on this clonotype: What it recognizes is unknown.

The CDR3 loop spans 13 amino acids. V lost 6 bases and J 12 bases, leaving 21 bases between the germline ends. Germline V CDR1 and CDR2: DFQATT, SNEGSKA (reference sequence). Random hexamers were used to reverse transcribe an amount of about 0.5 to 1 ug RNA. The CDR3 of TCR beta was amplified by immunoSEQ multiplex PCR across 54 Vbeta and 13 Jbeta. From the immunoSEQ multiplex PCR reads, TCRdb called clonotypes with MiXCR, one entry per CDR3 protein. There are roughly 88,000 distinct CDR3 sequences in the sample; approximately 96% occur only once, and roughly 0.44% lies in the top ten. V and J are TRBV20-1 and TRBJ2-1; D may be TRBD2 (6 bases). This sequence originates from a human donor with Susac syndrome. The sequenced material came from CD8+ T cells from PBMCs. The CDR3 bases are TGCAGTGCCTTCCGGCTTCTACTCGGGGGGCAGTTCTTC. This sequence encodes CSAFRLLLGGQFF.